Listed below are T cell receptor beta chains from one sample, sequenced in a study of T cells expressing NK-cell markers. Reanalyzing the 5' RACE reads, TCRdb keeps one entry per CDR3 protein, without DNA. The sample totals 250,000 or so distinct CDR3 sequences. Sequencing was carried out using blood T cells: a sorted CD56 or NKG2C T cell subset, CD4+ or CD8+ T cells, or bulk PBMC T cells (not recorded which). The receptors were sampled from a woman between 18 and 70 years old in good health. CDR3s include the opening cysteine and the closing phenylalanine or tryptophan. Each record gives: J gene, V gene, CDR3 protein.

TRBJ2-5,TRBV3-1,CASSQDLAVELETQYF
TRBJ2-2,TRBV6-1,CASNRGRNTGELFF
TRBJ2-7,TRBV20-1,CSARGMAGGSYEQYF
TRBJ1-1,TRBV7-2,CASSTGQKNTEAFF
TRBJ2-1,TRBV3-1,CASSQGSVNNEQFF
TRBJ2-1,TRBV5-6,CASSTPGEPITYNEQFF
TRBJ2-1,TRBV5-1,CASSLEGSLRGYEQFF
TRBJ2-1,TRBV4-3,CASRRQGASEEQFF
TRBJ2-4,TRBV27,CASSFFPQAKNIQYF
TRBJ1-4,TRBV30,CALSRTNEKLFF
TRBJ1-4,TRBV12-3/TRBV12-4,CASSSAPPEKLFF
TRBJ2-3,TRBV7-6,CASSSGSGGGTDTQYF
TRBJ2-7,TRBV12-3/TRBV12-4,CASSSASGSKYEQYF
TRBJ2-3,TRBV5-5,CASSFGGGSDTQYF
TRBJ2-2,TRBV19,CASRQGGSGELFF
TRBJ1-2,TRBV4-2,CASSQGHRAGYTF
TRBJ1-2,TRBV12-3/TRBV12-4,CASSLGQNFRTF
TRBJ2-5,TRBV6-5,CASSYGWANQETQYF
TRBJ1-1,TRBV18,CASSPSRPEAFF
TRBJ1-2,TRBV6-1,CASSEFGIAIGVREDYGYTF
TRBJ2-5,TRBV18,CASSVTVETQYF
TRBJ1-3,TRBV2,CASSPERGSLSGNTIYF
TRBJ2-7,TRBV10-3,CAIRDSSRGGYEQYF